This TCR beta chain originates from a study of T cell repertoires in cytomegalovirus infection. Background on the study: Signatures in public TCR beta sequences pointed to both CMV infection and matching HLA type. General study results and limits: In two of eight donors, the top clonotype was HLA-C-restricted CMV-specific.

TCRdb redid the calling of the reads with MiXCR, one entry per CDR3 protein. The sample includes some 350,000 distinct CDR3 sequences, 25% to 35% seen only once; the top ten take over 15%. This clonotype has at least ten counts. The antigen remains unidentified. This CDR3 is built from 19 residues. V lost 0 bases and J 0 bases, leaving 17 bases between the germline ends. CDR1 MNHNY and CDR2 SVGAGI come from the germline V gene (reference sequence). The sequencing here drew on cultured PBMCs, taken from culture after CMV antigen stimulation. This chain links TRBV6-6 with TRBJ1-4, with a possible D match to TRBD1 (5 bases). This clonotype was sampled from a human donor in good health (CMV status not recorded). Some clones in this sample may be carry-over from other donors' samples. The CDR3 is CASSYSIGSRASTNEKLFF. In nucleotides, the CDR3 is TGTGCCAGCAGTTACTCTATCGGGAGCAGGGCTTCAACTAATGAAAAACTGTTTTTT.